This T cell receptor beta chain derives from a study of siplizumab effects on memory and regulatory T cells. General study findings and limits: Mapping to unstimulated subsets was achieved for only a minor fraction of alloreactive clones. The study found naive T cells seemingly more diverse than memory cells and seemingly major alloresponse contributors. Where siplizumab was present, mappable alloreactive CD4+ clones averaged roughly 72% Treg-derived, compared with 25% to 30% in controls. Most proliferating CD4+ or CD8+ clones, roughly 75-95%, had no naive or memory assignment.

Profiled with immunoSEQ multiplex PCR; TCRdb holds only in-frame clones, not every one. The sample lists about 100,000 clones, roughly 94% occurring once. Note on this clone: The antigen remains undetermined.

Per the germline V gene, CDR1 is MNHNY and CDR2 is SVGAGI (reference sequence). The ends lost 6 bases at V and 4 bases at J; junction bases unmatched: 10. CDR3 length: 16 residues. The sequenced sample was Tregs sorted from blood. The chain couples TRBV6-6 to TRBJ2-7, with TRBD1 matching over 12 bases. This TCR was sampled from a human donor in good health. The DNA of the CDR3 is TGTGCCAGCAGCGGGACAGGGGGCGTGAGGCAGTACGAGCAGTACTTC. Translated: CASSGTGGVRQYEQYF.